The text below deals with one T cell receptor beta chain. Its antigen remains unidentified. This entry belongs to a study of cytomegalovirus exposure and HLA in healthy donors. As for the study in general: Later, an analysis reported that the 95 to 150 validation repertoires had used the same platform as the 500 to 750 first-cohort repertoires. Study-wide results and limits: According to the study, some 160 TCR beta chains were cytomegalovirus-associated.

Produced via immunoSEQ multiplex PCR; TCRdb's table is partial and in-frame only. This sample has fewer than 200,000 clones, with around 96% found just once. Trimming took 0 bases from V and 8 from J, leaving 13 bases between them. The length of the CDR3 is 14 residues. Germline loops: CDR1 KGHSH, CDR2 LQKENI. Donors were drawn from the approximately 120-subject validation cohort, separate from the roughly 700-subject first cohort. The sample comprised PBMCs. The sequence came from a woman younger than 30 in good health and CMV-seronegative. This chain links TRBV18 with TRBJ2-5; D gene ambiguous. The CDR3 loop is CASSPPTERSTQYF. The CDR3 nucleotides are TGTGCCAGCTCACCACCCACAGAACGTTCAACCCAGTACTTC.